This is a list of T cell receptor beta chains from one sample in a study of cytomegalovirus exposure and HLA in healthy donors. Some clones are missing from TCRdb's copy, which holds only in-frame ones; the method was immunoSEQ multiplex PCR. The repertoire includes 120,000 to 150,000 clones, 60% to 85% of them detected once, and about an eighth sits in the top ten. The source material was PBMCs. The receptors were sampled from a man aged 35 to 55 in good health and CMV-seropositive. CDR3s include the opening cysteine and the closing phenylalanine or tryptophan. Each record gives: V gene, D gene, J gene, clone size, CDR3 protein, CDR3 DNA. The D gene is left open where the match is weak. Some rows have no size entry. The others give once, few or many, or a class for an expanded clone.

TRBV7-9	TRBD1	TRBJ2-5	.	CASSLAGQGMETQYF	TGTGCCAGCAGCTTAGCCGGACAGGGCATGGAGACCCAGTACTTC
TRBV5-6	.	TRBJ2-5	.	CASSYPASPSLETQYF	TGTGCCAGCAGCTACCCCGCTAGCCCCAGTTTAGAGACCCAGTACTTC
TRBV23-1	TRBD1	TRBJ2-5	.	CASSHFTGGETQYF	TGCGCCAGCAGTCATTTCACAGGGGGAGAGACCCAGTACTTC
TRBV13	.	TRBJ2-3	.	CASSPLIPSGVGGADTQYF	TGTGCCAGCAGCCCCCTTATTCCCTCGGGAGTTGGCGGGGCAGATACGCAGTATTTT
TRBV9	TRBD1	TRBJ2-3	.	CASGSGQGTDTQYF	TGTGCCAGCGGATCGGGACAGGGGACAGATACGCAGTATTTT
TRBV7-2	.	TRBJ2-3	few	CASSFWSHTDTQYF	TGTGCCAGCAGCTTTTGGAGCCACACAGATACGCAGTATTTT
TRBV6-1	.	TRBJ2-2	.	CASHLGLGTGELFF	TGTGCCAGCCACCTAGGTCTAGGCACCGGGGAGCTGTTTTTT
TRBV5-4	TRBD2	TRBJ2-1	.	CASSFPGTRLREQFF	TGTGCCAGCAGCTTCCCCGGGACTAGGCTTCGGGAGCAGTTCTTC
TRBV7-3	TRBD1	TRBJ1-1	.	CASSLNRGTEAFF	TGTGCCAGCAGCTTAAACAGGGGAACTGAAGCTTTCTTT
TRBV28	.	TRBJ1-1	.	CASSSRTEAFF	TGTGCCAGCAGCTCGCGCACTGAAGCTTTCTTT
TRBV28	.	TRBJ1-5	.	CASSLSGQGNQPQHF	TGTGCCAGCAGTTTATCTGGGCAGGGGAATCAGCCCCAGCATTTT
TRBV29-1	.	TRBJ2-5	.	CSVSVGGGNPEETQYF	TGCAGCGTTAGTGTAGGCGGCGGGAACCCTGAAGAGACCCAGTACTTC
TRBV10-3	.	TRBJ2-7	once	CAISAGPLAVSYEQYF	TGTGCCATCAGTGCGGGCCCCTTAGCGGTGTCCTACGAGCAGTACTTC
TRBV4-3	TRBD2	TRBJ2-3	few	CASSQSGGTSTDTQYF	TGCGCCAGCAGCCAAAGCGGGGGAACTAGCACAGATACGCAGTATTTT
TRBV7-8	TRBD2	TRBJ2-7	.	CASSLYPSGRGEQYF	TGTGCCAGCAGCTTATACCCGAGCGGGAGAGGTGAGCAGTACTTC
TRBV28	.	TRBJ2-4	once	CASSSSVPGNIQYF	TGTGCCAGCAGTTCGTCAGTCCCGGGGAACATTCAGTACTTC
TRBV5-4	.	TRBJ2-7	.	CAASRKGEHVRTYEQYF	TGTGCCGCCTCACGAAAGGGGGAACACGTTCGTACCTACGAGCAGTACTTC
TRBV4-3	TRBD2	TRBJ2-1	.	CASSPSGRAGSEQFF	TGCGCCAGCAGCCCGAGCGGGAGGGCAGGGAGTGAGCAGTTCTTC
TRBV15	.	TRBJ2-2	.	CATSRDRGGTGELFF	TGTGCCACCAGCAGAGATCGAGGGGGAACCGGGGAGCTGTTTTTT
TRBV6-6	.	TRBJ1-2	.	CASTRGNSYGGYTF	TGTGCCAGCACACGAGGCAACTCCTATGGCGGCTACACCTTC
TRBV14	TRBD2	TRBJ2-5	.	CASSLAGIPGRETQYF	TGTGCCAGCAGCCTAGCGGGCATACCGGGACGGGAGACCCAGTACTTC
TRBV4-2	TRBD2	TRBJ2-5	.	CASSQALAGETQYF	TGTGCCAGCAGCCAAGCACTAGCGGGAGAGACCCAGTACTTC
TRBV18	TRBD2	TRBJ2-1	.	CASSPSSLGLAGANEQFF	TGTGCCAGCTCACCTAGTTCGTTGGGACTAGCGGGAGCCAATGAGCAGTTCTTC
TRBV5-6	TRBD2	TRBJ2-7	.	CASSLGGLAGITYEQYF	TGTGCCAGCAGCTTGGGGGGACTAGCGGGTATTACCTACGAGCAGTACTTC